This entry describes one TCR beta chain. Antigen specificity is unknown. The CDR3 has 16 amino acids. Germline loops: CDR1 SGHAT, CDR2 FQNNGV. The ends lost 2 bases at V and 1 base at J; junction bases unmatched: 7. Documented time point: pre-treatment baseline. Patients with prior systemic cancer treatment, concomitant immunosuppressants, or other active malignancies were excluded. The table came from immunoSEQ multiplex PCR; TCRdb's copy has only in-frame clones and leaves some out. The sample holds roughly 15,000 clones, about 83% seen once. The source of the sample is a study of blood T cell dynamics during melanoma immunotherapy. Study context: Patients with metastatic melanoma got pembrolizumab or nivolumab-ipilimumab as first-line care.

Study-wide findings and caveats: The study could not tell melanoma-specific clones from general immune activation. Unlike progressors, later disease-control patients had W3 repertoires gaining clonality or diversity.

The specimen comprised blood, sampled from a patient treated with checkpoint blockade. This chain uses TRBV11-2 with TRBJ2-7, with 8 positions matching TRBD2. This TCR was recovered from a human donor with melanoma. The CDR3: CASSLSPSGSSYEQYF. CDR3 nucleotides: TGTGCCAGCAGCTTAAGCCCTAGCGGGTCTTCCTACGAGCAGTACTTC. The whole variable domain, remainder taken from reference TRBV11-2 and TRBJ2-7, is EAGVAQSPRYKIIEKRQSVAFWCNPISGHATLYWYQQILGQGPKLLIQFQNNGVVDDSQLPKDRFSAERLKGVDSTLKIQPAKLEDSAVYLCASSLSPSGSSYEQYFGPGTRLTVT.